These T cell receptor beta chains were read from a single sample in a study of blood T cells in healthy people across ages. MiXCR, applied by TCRdb to the 5' RACE reads, yields one record per CDR3 protein. The data show roughly 790,000 distinct CDR3 sequences, about 42% seen once. Sequenced sample: blood. The receptor source for this set is a woman aged 55-69 years in good health. CDR3s leave out the opening cysteine and the closing phenylalanine or tryptophan.

len: 7
v_gene: TRBV20-1
CDR3aa: SARAEQF

len: 13
v_gene: TRBV6-5
CDR3aa: ASSAGTKPSYEQY

len: 14
v_gene: TRBV14
CDR3aa: ASSQVWGGLTDTQY

len: 11
v_gene: TRBV20-1
CDR3aa: SVTGTGGDEQY

len: 11
v_gene: TRBV20-1
CDR3aa: SAGELDQETQY

len: 14
v_gene: TRBV20-1
CDR3aa: SATSGGASSYNEQF

len: 15
v_gene: TRBV18
CDR3aa: ASSPGAKGKTSYEQY

len: 11
v_gene: TRBV20-1
CDR3aa: SAERGGYNEQF

len: 11
v_gene: TRBV13
CDR3aa: ASSQGVTRGYT

len: 11
v_gene: TRBV24-1
CDR3aa: ATTAAYGETQY

len: 13
v_gene: TRBV15
CDR3aa: ATSREGQGYNEQF

len: 11
v_gene: TRBV29-1
CDR3aa: SVHTWKVETQY

len: 11
v_gene: TRBV20-1
CDR3aa: SASGGAVYEQY

len: 13
v_gene: TRBV5-1
CDR3aa: ASSLLSSSYNEQF

len: 14
v_gene: TRBV28
CDR3aa: ASSSPRASGANVLT

len: 13
v_gene: TRBV29-1
CDR3aa: SVQRGTGFDNEQY

len: 10
v_gene: TRBV7-2
CDR3aa: ASSPNAETQY

len: 12
v_gene: TRBV29-1
CDR3aa: SHGTGGIGNEQF

len: 13
v_gene: TRBV6-5
CDR3aa: ASNLKPSSYNEQF

len: 10
v_gene: TRBV9
CDR3aa: AGRVLNTEAF

len: 13
v_gene: TRBV5-1
CDR3aa: ASSLGQGRSTEAF

len: 15
v_gene: TRBV9
CDR3aa: ASSPRLAGGSVGEQF

len: 11
v_gene: TRBV27
CDR3aa: ASSLEQNYEQY